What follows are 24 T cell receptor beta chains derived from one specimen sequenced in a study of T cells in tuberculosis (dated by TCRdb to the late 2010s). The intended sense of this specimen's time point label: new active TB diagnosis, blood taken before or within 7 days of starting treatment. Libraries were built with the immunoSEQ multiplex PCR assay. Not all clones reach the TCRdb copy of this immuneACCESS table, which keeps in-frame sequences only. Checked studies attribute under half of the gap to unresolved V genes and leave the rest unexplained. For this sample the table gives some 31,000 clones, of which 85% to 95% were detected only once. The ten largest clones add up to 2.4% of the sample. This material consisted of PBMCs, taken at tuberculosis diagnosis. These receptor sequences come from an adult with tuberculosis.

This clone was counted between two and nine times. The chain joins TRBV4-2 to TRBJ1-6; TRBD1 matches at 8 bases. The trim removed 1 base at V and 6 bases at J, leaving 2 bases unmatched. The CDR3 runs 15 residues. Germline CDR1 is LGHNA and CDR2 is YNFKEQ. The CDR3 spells CASSQAGQANSPLHF. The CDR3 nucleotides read TGTGCCAGCAGCCAAGCGGGACAGGCTAATTCACCCCTCCACTTT.

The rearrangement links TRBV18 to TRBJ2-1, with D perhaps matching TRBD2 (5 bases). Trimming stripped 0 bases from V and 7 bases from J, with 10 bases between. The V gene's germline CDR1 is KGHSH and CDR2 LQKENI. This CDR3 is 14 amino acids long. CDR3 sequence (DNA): TGTGCCAGCTCACCACCGAGCCGGAGGAATGAGCAGTTCTTC. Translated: CASSPPSRRNEQFF.

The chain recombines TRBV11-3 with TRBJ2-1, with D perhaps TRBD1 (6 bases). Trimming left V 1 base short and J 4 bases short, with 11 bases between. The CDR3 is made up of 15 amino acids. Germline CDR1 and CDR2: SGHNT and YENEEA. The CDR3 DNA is TGTGCCAGCAGCTTAGGGGGACAAGGATACAATGAGCAGTTCTTC. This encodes CASSLGGQGYNEQFF.

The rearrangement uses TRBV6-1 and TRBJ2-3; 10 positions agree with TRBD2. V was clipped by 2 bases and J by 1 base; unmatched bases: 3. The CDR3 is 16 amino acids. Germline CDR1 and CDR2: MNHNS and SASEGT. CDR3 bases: TGTGCCAGCAGTGAAACTAGCGGGGAGGGCACAGATACGCAGTATTTT. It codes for CASSETSGEGTDTQYF.

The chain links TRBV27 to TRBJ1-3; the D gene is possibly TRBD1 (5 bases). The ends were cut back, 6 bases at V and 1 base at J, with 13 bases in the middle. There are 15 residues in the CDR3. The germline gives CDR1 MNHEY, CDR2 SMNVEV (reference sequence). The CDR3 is CASRTTTGSGNTIYF. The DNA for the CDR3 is TGTGCCAGCAGAACTACCACAGGATCTGGAAACACCATATATTTT.

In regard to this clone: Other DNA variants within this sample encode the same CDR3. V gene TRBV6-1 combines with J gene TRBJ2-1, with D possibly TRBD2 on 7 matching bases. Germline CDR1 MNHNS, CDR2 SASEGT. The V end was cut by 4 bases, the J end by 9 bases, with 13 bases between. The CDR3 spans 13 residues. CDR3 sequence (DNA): TGTGCCAGCAGTGCAACAGGGAGGGGTGAGCAGTTCTTC. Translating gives CASSATGRGEQFF.

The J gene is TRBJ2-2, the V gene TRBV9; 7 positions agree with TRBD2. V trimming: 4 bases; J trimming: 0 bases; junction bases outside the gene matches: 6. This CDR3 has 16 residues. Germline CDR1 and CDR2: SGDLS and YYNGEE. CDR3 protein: CASSPGLAANTGELFF. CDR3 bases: TGTGCCAGCAGCCCGGGGCTAGCGGCGAACACCGGGGAGCTGTTTTTT.

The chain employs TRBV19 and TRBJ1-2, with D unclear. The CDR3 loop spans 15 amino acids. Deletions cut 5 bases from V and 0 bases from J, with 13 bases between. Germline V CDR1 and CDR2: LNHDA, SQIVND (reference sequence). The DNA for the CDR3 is TGTGCCAGTAGTCGTCTGTCCTCTCCTAACTATGGCTACACCTTC. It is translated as CASSRLSSPNYGYTF. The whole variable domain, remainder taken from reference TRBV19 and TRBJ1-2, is DGGITQSPKYLFRKEGQNVTLSCEQNLNHDAMYWYRQDPGQGLRLIYYSQIVNDFQKGDIAEGYSVSREKKESFPLTVTSAQKNPTAFYLCASSRLSSPNYGYTFGSGTRLTVV.

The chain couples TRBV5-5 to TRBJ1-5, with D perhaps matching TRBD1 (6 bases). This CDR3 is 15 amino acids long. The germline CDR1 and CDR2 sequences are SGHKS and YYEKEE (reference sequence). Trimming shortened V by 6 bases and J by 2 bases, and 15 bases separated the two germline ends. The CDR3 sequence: CASTLRGGGNQPQHF. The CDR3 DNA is TGTGCCAGCACCCTGAGGGGGGGAGGCAATCAGCCCCAGCATTTT.

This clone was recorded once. CDR3 sequence: CASSVRFAETQYF. The CDR3 nucleotides are TGTGCCAGCAGTGTTCGGTTCGCGGAGACCCAGTACTTC. The rearrangement uses TRBV28 and TRBJ2-5; no clear D gene. Per germline, CDR1 MDHEN and CDR2 SYDVKM. V was trimmed by 5 bases and J by 5 bases, leaving 12 bases between them. The CDR3 is made up of 13 amino acids.

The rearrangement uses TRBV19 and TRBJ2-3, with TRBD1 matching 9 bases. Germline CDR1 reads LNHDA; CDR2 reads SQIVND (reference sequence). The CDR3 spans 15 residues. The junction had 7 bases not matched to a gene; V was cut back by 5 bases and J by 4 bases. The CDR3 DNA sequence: TGTGCCAGTAGTGGTCGGACAGGGGTGGCAGATACGCAGTATTTT. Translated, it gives CASSGRTGVADTQYF.

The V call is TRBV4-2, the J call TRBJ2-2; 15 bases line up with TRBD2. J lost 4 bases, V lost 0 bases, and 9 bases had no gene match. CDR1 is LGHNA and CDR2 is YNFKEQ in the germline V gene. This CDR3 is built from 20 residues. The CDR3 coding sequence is TGTGCCAGCAGCCAAGAAGGCGGACTAGCGGGGGGGCCAGGCACCGGGGAGCTGTTTTTT. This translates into CASSQEGGLAGGPGTGELFF.

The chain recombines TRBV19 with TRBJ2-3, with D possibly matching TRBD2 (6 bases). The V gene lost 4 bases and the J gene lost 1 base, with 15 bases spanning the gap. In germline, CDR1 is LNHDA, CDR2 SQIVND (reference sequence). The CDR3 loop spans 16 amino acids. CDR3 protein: CASSRGGGARTDTQYF. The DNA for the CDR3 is TGTGCCAGTAGTAGGGGTGGCGGGGCCCGCACAGATACGCAGTATTTT. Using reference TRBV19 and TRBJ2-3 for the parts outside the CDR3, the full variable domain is DGGITQSPKYLFRKEGQNVTLSCEQNLNHDAMYWYRQDPGQGLRLIYYSQIVNDFQKGDIAEGYSVSREKKESFPLTVTSAQKNPTAFYLCASSRGGGARTDTQYFGPGTRLTVL.

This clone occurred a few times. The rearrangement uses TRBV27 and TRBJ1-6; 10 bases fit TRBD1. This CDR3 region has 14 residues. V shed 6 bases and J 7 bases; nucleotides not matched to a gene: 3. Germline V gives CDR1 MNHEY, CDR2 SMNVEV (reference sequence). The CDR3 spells CASSDRGQNSPLHF. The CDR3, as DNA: TGTGCCAGCAGCGACAGGGGGCAGAATTCACCCCTCCACTTT.

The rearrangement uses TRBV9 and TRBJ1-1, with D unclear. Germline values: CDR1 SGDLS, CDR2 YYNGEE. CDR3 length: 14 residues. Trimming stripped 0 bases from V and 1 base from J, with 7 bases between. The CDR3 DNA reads TGTGCCAGCAGCGTAGCCGACAAGAACACTGAAGCTTTCTTT. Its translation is CASSVADKNTEAFF.

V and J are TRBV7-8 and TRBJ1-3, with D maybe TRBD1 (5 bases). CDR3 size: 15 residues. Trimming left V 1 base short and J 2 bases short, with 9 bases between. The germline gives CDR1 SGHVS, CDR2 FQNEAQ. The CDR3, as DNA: TGTGCCAGCAGCTTAGGGCAGGGAACTGGAAACACCATATATTTT. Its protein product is CASSLGQGTGNTIYF.

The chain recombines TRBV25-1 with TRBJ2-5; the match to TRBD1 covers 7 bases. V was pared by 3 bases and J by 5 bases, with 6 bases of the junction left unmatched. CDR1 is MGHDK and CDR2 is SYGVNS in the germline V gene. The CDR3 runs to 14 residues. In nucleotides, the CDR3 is TGTGCCAGCAGTGAGACAGGGTCTGGGGAGACCCAGTACTTC. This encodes CASSETGSGETQYF.

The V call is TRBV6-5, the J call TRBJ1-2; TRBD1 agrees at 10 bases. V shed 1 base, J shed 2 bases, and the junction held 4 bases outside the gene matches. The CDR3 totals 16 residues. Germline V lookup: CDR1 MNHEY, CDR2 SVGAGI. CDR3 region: CASSYYRTGGNYGYTF. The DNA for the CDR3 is TGTGCCAGCAGTTACTATCGGACAGGGGGGAACTATGGCTACACCTTC.

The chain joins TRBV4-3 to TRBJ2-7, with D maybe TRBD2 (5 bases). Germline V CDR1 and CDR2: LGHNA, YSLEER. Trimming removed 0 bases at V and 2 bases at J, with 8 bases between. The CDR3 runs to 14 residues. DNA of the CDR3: TGCGCCAGCAGCCAAGAATACGGGACCTACGAGCAGTACTTC. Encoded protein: CASSQEYGTYEQYF.

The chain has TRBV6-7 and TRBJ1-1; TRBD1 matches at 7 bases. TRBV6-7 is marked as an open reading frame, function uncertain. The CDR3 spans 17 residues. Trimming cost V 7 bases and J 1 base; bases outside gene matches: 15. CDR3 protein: CASTNGDSPHGNTEAFF. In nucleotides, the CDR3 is TGTGCCAGCACCAACGGGGACAGCCCCCACGGGAACACTGAAGCTTTCTTT.

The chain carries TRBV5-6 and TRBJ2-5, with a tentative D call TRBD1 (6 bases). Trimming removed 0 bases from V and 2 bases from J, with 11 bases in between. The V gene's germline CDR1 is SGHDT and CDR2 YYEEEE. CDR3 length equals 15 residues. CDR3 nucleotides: TGTGCCAGCAGCTTGGAGTGGACAGCTCAAGAGACCCAGTACTTC. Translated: CASSLEWTAQETQYF.

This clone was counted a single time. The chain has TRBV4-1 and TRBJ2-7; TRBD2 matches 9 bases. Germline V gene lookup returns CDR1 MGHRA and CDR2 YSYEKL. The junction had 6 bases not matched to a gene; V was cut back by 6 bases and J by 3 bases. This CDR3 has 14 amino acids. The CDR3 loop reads CASSHKTSGYEQYF. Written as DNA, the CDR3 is TGCGCCAGCAGTCACAAGACTAGCGGCTACGAGCAGTACTTC.

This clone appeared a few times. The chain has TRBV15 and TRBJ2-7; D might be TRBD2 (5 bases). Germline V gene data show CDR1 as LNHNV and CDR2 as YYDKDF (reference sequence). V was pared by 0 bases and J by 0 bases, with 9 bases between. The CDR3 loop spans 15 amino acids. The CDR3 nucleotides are TGTGCCACCAGCAGAGATAGCAGCGGCTCCTACGAGCAGTACTTC. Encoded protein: CATSRDSSGSYEQYF.

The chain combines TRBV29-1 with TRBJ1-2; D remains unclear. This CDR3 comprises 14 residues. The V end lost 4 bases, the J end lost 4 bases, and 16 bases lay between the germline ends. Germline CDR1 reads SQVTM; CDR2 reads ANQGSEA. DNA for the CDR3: TGCAGCGTTGTTGAGGCAATGAGAGGCTATGGCTACACCTTC. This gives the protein CSVVEAMRGYGYTF.